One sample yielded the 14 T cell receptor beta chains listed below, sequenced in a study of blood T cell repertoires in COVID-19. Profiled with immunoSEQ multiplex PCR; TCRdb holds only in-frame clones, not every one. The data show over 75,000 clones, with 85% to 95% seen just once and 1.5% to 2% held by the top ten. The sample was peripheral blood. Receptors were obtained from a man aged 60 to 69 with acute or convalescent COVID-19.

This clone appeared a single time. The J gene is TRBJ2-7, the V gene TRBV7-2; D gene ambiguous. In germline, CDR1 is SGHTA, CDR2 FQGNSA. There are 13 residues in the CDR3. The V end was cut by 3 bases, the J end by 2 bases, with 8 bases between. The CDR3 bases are TGTGCCAGCAGCTTCGTACAGACCTACGAGCAGTACTTC. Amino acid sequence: CASSFVQTYEQYF. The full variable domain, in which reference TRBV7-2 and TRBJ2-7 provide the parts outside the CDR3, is GAGVSQSPSNKVTEKGKDVELRCDPISGHTALYWYRQSLGQGLEFLIYFQGNSAPDKSGLPSDRFSAERTGGSVSTLTIQRTQQEDSAVYLCASSFVQTYEQYFGPGTRLTVT.

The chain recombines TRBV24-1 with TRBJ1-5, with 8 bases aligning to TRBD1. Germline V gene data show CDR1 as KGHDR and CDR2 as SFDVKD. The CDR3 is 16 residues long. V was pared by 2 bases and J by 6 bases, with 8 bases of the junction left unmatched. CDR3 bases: TGTGCCACCAGTGATTCCCGGACAGGGTGGAGTCAGCCCCAGCATTTT. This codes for CATSDSRTGWSQPQHF.

The CDR3 sequence is CSVEVVGIEAFF. CDR3 DNA sequence: TGCAGCGTTGAAGTGGTCGGGATAGAAGCTTTCTTT. This rearrangement joins TRBV29-1 to TRBJ1-1, with no clear D. This CDR3 spans 12 amino acids. V was pared by 1 base and J by 8 bases, with 11 bases between. Germline V gene sequence: CDR1 SQVTM, CDR2 ANQGSEA.

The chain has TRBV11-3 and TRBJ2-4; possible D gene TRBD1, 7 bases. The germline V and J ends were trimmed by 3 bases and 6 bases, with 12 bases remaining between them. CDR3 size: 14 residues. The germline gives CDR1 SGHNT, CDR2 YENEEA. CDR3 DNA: TGTGCCAGCAGCTTCAGGGGGGCCCCAAACATTCAGTACTTC. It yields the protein CASSFRGAPNIQYF.

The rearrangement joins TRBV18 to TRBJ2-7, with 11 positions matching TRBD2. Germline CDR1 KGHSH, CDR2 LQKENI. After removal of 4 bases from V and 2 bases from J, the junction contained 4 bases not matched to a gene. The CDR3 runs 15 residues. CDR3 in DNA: TGTGCCAGCTCACTAGGGACTAGCGGAACCTACGAGCAGTACTTC. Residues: CASSLGTSGTYEQYF.

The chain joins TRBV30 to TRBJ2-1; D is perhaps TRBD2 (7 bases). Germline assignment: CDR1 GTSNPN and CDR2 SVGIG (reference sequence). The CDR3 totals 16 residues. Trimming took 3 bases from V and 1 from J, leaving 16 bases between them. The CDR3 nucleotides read TGTGCCTGGAGCCGTAGGGGGGGCCCTTCCTACAATGAGCAGTTCTTC. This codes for CAWSRRGGPSYNEQFF.

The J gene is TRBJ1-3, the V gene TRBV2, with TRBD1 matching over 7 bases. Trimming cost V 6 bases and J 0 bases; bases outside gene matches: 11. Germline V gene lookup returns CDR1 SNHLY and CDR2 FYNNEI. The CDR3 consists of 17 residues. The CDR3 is CASSPLGTEHSGNTIYF. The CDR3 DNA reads TGTGCCAGCAGCCCCCTAGGGACAGAACACTCTGGAAACACCATATATTTT.

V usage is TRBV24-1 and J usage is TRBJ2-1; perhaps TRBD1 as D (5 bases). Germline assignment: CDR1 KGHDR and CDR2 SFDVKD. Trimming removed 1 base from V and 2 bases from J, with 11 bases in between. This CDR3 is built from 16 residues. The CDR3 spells CATSDFRDSPYNEQFF. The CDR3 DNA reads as TGTGCCACCAGTGATTTTCGAGACAGCCCCTACAATGAGCAGTTCTTC.

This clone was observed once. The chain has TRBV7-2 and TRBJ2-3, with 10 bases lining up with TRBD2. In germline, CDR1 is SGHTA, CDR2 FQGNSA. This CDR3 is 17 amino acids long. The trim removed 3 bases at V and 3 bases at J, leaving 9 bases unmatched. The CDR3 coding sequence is TGTGCCAGCAGCTTCAGGGTAGCGGGAGGACAGACAGATACGCAGTATTTT. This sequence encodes CASSFRVAGGQTDTQYF.

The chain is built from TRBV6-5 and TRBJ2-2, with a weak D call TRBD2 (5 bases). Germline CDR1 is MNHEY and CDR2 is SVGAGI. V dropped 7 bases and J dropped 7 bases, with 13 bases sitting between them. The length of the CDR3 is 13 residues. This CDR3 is CASTLGLNGELFF. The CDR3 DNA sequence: TGTGCCAGCACCCTAGGACTTAACGGGGAGCTGTTTTTT.

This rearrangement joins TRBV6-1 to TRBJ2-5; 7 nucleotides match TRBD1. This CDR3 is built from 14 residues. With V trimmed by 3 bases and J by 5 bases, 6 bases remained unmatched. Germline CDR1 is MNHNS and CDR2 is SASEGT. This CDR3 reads CASSDGTGAETQYF. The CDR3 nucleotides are TGTGCCAGCAGTGATGGTACAGGGGCGGAGACCCAGTACTTC.

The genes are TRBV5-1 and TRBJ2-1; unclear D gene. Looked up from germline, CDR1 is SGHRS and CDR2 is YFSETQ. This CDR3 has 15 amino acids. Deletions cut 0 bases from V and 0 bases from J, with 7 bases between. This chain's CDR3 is CASSLAQNSYNEQFF. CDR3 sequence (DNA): TGCGCCAGCAGCTTGGCCCAGAACTCCTACAATGAGCAGTTCTTC.

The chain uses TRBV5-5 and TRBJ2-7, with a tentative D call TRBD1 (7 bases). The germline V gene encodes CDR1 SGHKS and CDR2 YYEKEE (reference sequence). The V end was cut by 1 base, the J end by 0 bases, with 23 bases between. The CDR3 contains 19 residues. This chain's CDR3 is CASSLFYLGGDRDSYEQYF. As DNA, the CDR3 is TGTGCCAGCAGCTTGTTCTATTTGGGGGGCGACAGGGACTCCTACGAGCAGTACTTC. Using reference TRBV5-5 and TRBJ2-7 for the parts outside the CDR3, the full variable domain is DAGVTQSPTHLIKTRGQQVTLRCSPISGHKSVSWYQQVLGQGPQFIFQYYEKEERGRGNFPDRFSARQFPNYSSELNVNALLLGDSALYLCASSLFYLGGDRDSYEQYFGPGTRLTVT.

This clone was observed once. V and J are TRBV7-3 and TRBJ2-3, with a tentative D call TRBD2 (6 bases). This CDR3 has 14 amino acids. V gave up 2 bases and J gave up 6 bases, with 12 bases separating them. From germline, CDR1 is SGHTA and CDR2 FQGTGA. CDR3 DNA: TGTGCCAGCAGCTTAGGCGGGACGGGGGATACGCAGTATTTT. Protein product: CASSLGGTGDTQYF.